Below are 21 T cell receptor beta chains sequenced from a single sample in a study of cytomegalovirus exposure and HLA in healthy donors. The repertoire was sequenced with immunoSEQ multiplex PCR; TCRdb's copy has only in-frame clones and lacks some. The table lists around 230,000 clones, 70% to 90% of them singletons, with less than 1.5% in the top ten. The sequenced sample was PBMCs. The receptors originated from a woman aged 25 to 39 in good health and CMV-seropositive.

This clone appeared a single time. The chain joins TRBV9 to TRBJ2-2; TRBD2 matches 8 bases. J lost 4 bases, V lost 4 bases, and 9 bases had no gene match. The CDR3 consists of 16 residues. Looked up from germline, CDR1 is SGDLS and CDR2 is YYNGEE. In nucleotides, the CDR3 is TGTGCCAGCAGCCCCGCGGGGGGCCCGGGCACCGGGGAGCTGTTTTTT. Amino acid sequence: CASSPAGGPGTGELFF.

The V gene is TRBV20-1, the J gene TRBJ1-4; no firm D call. Between the trimmed V and J ends, which lost 0 bases and 7 bases, there was a span of 3 bases. The CDR3 totals 11 residues. CDR1 and CDR2 from the germline V gene are DFQATT and SNEGSKA (reference sequence). The CDR3 loop is CSARDIEKLFF. The CDR3 nucleotides read TGCAGTGCTAGAGATATTGAAAAACTGTTTTTT.

V gene TRBV5-4 combines with J gene TRBJ2-7; 7 bases align to TRBD1. CDR3 length equals 15 residues. The V gene's germline CDR1 is SGHNT and CDR2 YYREEE (reference sequence). V gave up 3 bases and J gave up 2 bases; unmatched junction bases: 8. The CDR3 is CASSSPQGVTYEQYF. The CDR3 region has the DNA TGTGCCAGCAGCTCACCCCAGGGGGTTACCTACGAGCAGTACTTC. Drawing the rest from reference TRBV5-4 and TRBJ2-7, the complete variable domain is ETGVTQSPTHLIKTRGQQVTLRCSSQSGHNTVSWYQQALGQGPQFIFQYYREEENGRGNFPPRFSGLQFPNYSSELNVNALELDDSALYLCASSSPQGVTYEQYFGPGTRLTVT.

This clone occurred a few times. V usage is TRBV7-9 and J usage is TRBJ2-7, with 9 bases identical to TRBD1. Germline V gene data show CDR1 as SEHNR and CDR2 as FQNEAQ (reference sequence). The CDR3 spans 14 residues. V lost 2 bases, J lost 5 bases, and 4 bases stayed unmatched. The CDR3 loop reads CASSLSQGAHEQYF. CDR3 nucleotide sequence: TGTGCCAGCAGCTTATCACAGGGGGCCCACGAGCAGTACTTC.

This clone appeared a single time. At the DNA level, this CDR3 is encoded by other sequences in the same sample as well. The chain couples TRBV11-2 to TRBJ2-7; TRBD2 aligns across 8 bases. This CDR3 comprises 14 residues. V shed 1 base, J shed 1 base, and the junction held 0 bases outside the gene matches. CDR1 is SGHAT and CDR2 is FQNNGV in the germline V gene. CDR3 bases: TGTGCCAGCAGCTTAGCGGGAGGGTCCTACGAGCAGTACTTC. Its translation is CASSLAGGSYEQYF.

V usage is TRBV19 and J usage is TRBJ2-5; D may be TRBD2 (5 bases). The V gene lost 3 bases and the J gene lost 0 bases, with 14 bases spanning the gap. The CDR3 length is 16 residues. Germline CDR1 is LNHDA and CDR2 is SQIVND (reference sequence). The CDR3 coding sequence is TGTGCCAGTAGTATCTGGAGCGGTTCGTACCAAGAGACCCAGTACTTC. Its protein product is CASSIWSGSYQETQYF.

A remark on this clone: Germline and junction disagree at one end, which may indicate a read error. The gene calls are TRBV6-5 and TRBJ2-5; possible D gene TRBD1, 6 bases. Looked up from germline, CDR1 is MNHEY and CDR2 is SVGAGI. The CDR3 contains 15 residues. DNA for the CDR3: TGTGCCAGCAGTGACTCAGGGGCCGACCAAGAGACCCAGTACTTC. This translates into CASSDSGADQETQYF.

The CDR3 is CAWRTSGRGDTGELFF. The CDR3 DNA follows: TGTGCCTGGAGGACTAGCGGGAGGGGCGACACCGGGGAGCTGTTTTTT. The gene calls are TRBV30 and TRBJ2-2; 14 nucleotides match TRBD2. The CDR3 covers 16 residues. The V gene's germline CDR1 is GTSNPN and CDR2 SVGIG (reference sequence). V was pared by 3 bases and J by 3 bases, with 3 bases of the junction left unmatched.

The chain is built from TRBV2 and TRBJ2-2, with no clear D. The germline CDR1 and CDR2 sequences are SNHLY and FYNNEI. V was cut by 4 bases and J by 6 bases, with 9 bases left in between. CDR3 length: 13 residues. CDR3 loop: CASSVRDAGELFF. The CDR3 DNA is TGTGCCAGCAGTGTAAGAGATGCCGGGGAGCTGTTTTTT.

The chain links TRBV20-1 to TRBJ1-1; no firm D call. V was cut by 5 bases and J by 5 bases, with 9 bases left in between. CDR1 is DFQATT and CDR2 is SNEGSKA in the germline V gene (reference sequence). This CDR3 spans 11 amino acids. The chain's CDR3 is CSAGGRTEAFF. The CDR3 DNA reads as TGCAGTGCTGGAGGGAGGACTGAAGCTTTCTTT.

The rearrangement joins TRBV19 to TRBJ2-3; TRBD2 matches 10 bases. The CDR3 has 15 amino acids. CDR1 and CDR2 from the germline V gene are LNHDA and SQIVND (reference sequence). The V gene end was trimmed by 9 bases and the J gene end by 4 bases; junction bases not matched to a gene: 10. The CDR3 DNA reads TGTGCCAGCACACCTAGCGGGAGTCTGGCAGATACGCAGTATTTT. Protein sequence: CASTPSGSLADTQYF.

The gene calls are TRBV9 and TRBJ2-7; 7 nucleotides agree with TRBD1. J gave up 0 bases and V 4 bases, and 4 bases lay outside the gene matches. Germline V CDR1 and CDR2: SGDLS, YYNGEE. This CDR3 has 14 amino acids. CDR3 region: CASSIDRVSYEQYF. As DNA, the CDR3 is TGTGCCAGCAGCATCGACAGGGTCTCCTACGAGCAGTACTTC.

V gene TRBV19 combines with J gene TRBJ1-4; D unresolved. CDR1 LNHDA and CDR2 SQIVND come from the germline V gene (reference sequence). CDR3 length: 13 amino acids. V was trimmed by 5 bases and J by 7 bases, leaving 11 bases between them. This CDR3 reads CASSPLRGEKLFF. CDR3 DNA sequence: TGTGCCAGTAGTCCTTTACGGGGTGAAAAACTGTTTTTT.

The chain joins TRBV5-1 to TRBJ1-1; D remains unclear. Trimming took 4 bases from V and 0 from J, leaving 13 bases between them. CDR1 and CDR2 (germline): SGHRS, YFSETQ. The CDR3 has 15 residues. In DNA form, the CDR3 reads TGCGCCAGCAGCGCTGGGCCCGGTATGAACACTGAAGCTTTCTTT. It yields the protein CASSAGPGMNTEAFF.

The rearrangement joins TRBV7-8 to TRBJ1-5, with D tentatively TRBD1 (5 bases). The V end lost 3 bases, the J end lost 4 bases, and 16 bases lay between the germline ends. CDR3 size: 16 residues. CDR1 and CDR2 (germline): SGHVS, FQNEAQ. The CDR3 protein is CASSFTRVGPNQPQHF. The DNA of the CDR3 is TGTGCCAGCAGCTTTACCAGGGTTGGGCCTAATCAGCCCCAGCATTTT.

The V call is TRBV28, the J call TRBJ1-2; perhaps TRBD1 as D (6 bases). The V end lost 3 bases, the J end lost 3 bases, and 14 bases lay between the germline ends. Per germline, CDR1 MDHEN and CDR2 SYDVKM. CDR3 length: 15 residues. This CDR3 reads CASSLGPEGDYGYTF. The DNA of the CDR3 is TGTGCCAGCAGTTTGGGTCCTGAGGGGGACTATGGCTACACCTTC.

This rearrangement joins TRBV18 to TRBJ2-3; maybe TRBD2 (5 bases). The CDR3 extends over 15 amino acids. The V end lost 3 bases, the J end lost 6 bases, and 16 bases lay between the germline ends. Germline CDR1 is KGHSH and CDR2 is LQKENI. The CDR3 reads CASSPSVSVGDTQYF. Here the CDR3 DNA reads TGTGCCAGCTCACCTAGCGTGAGTGTTGGGGATACGCAGTATTTT.

J is TRBJ1-1 and V is TRBV30; possible D gene TRBD1, 6 bases. The V gene lost 2 bases and the J gene lost 1 base, with 8 bases spanning the gap. The CDR3 has 13 amino acids. From germline, CDR1 is GTSNPN and CDR2 SVGIG (reference sequence). The DNA for the CDR3 is TGTGCCTGGAGTAGACAGGAGAACACTGAAGCTTTCTTT. It encodes CAWSRQENTEAFF.

The J gene is TRBJ2-3, the V gene TRBV2; possible D gene TRBD2, 5 bases. Per germline, CDR1 SNHLY and CDR2 FYNNEI. V was pared by 7 bases and J by 4 bases, with 9 bases between. CDR3 size: 12 residues. The CDR3 loop reads CASNRESDTQYF. DNA for the CDR3: TGTGCCAGCAACCGGGAATCAGATACGCAGTATTTT.

This chain joins TRBV19 and TRBJ1-4, with TRBD1 identical over 9 bases. CDR1 is LNHDA and CDR2 is SQIVND in the germline V gene (reference sequence). The CDR3 sequence is 16 residues long. The trim removed 4 bases at V and 5 bases at J, leaving 8 bases unmatched. The CDR3 nucleotides read TGTGCCAGTAGTAGGGACAGGGAGGGATTGAATGAAAAACTGTTTTTT. It is translated as CASSRDREGLNEKLFF.

V and J are TRBV5-1 and TRBJ2-7; a weak D match, TRBD1 (5 bases). CDR3 size: 13 residues. Germline loops: CDR1 SGHRS, CDR2 YFSETQ. V shed 5 bases and J shed 2 bases, with 11 bases lying between them. The CDR3 spells CASSNQGTYEQYF. CDR3 coding DNA: TGCGCCAGCAGTAATCAGGGAACCTACGAGCAGTACTTC.